These T cell receptor beta chains were read from a single sample in a study of T-cell memory formation after mild COVID-19. MiXCR was run by TCRdb on the 5' RACE reads, yielding one entry per CDR3 protein. The sample consists of roughly 130,000 distinct CDR3 sequences, around 6.3% of them appearing once. Material for sequencing was PBMCs or a T cell subset sorted from them (not recorded which). The receptors originated from an adult woman who had mild COVID-19 (a few samples of this study predate the infection). Cell type and time point are not known. The CDR3 runs from the conserved cysteine through the conserved F or W. D genes are given only for firm matches. A row's size may be missing; if present it is once, few, many or a size class.

CDR3 protein | CDR3 DNA | J gene | V gene | clone size | CDR3 length | D gene
CASSPGDRHNEQFF | TGTGCTAGCAGCCCAGGGGACAGACACAATGAGCAGTTCTTC | TRBJ2-1 | TRBV7-7 | few | 14 | TRBD1
CASSRDSLPGTEAFF | TGTGCCAGCAGCAGGGACAGCTTGCCGGGCACTGAAGCTTTCTTT | TRBJ1-1 | TRBV7-3 | NA | 15 | TRBD1
CASSSQQGSLNSPLHF | TGTGCCAGCAGCTCTCAACAGGGATCCCTTAATTCACCCCTCCACTTT | TRBJ1-6 | TRBV7-2 | many | 16 | NA
CASSYTGTNTEAFF | TGTGCCAGCAGTTACACAGGAACGAACACTGAAGCTTTCTTT | TRBJ1-1 | TRBV6-5 | many | 14 | NA
CAWSGVSSGQETQYF | TGTGCCTGGAGTGGGGTGTCTAGCGGACAAGAGACCCAGTACTTC | TRBJ2-5 | TRBV30 | NA | 15 | TRBD2
CASSPGLVVPDTQYF | TGTGCCAGCAGCCCGGGACTAGTGGTTCCCGATACGCAGTATTTT | TRBJ2-3 | TRBV7-9 | few | 15 | TRBD2
CSARDTGGYYGYTF | TGCAGTGCTAGAGATACAGGGGGCTACTATGGCTACACCTTC | TRBJ1-2 | TRBV20-1 | NA | 14 | TRBD1
CASSLTGTGVRVLLHF | TGTGCCAGCAGCTTGACCGGGACAGGGGTCCGGGTCCTCCTCCACTTT | TRBJ1-6 | TRBV5-4 | NA | 16 | TRBD1
CASSQYAGNTGELFF | TGTGCCAGCAGCCAGTATGCAGGGAACACCGGGGAGCTGTTTTTT | TRBJ2-2 | TRBV14 | NA | 15 | NA
CASSLRRGAGTLYEQYF | TGTGCCAGCAGTTTAAGAAGAGGGGCGGGGACTCTCTACGAGCAGTACTTC | TRBJ2-7 | TRBV12-3/TRBV12-4 | few | 17 | NA
CASSVGGGQPQHF | TGCGCCAGCAGCGTAGGAGGGGGACAGCCCCAGCATTTT | TRBJ1-5 | TRBV5-1 | NA | 13 | NA
CASSLVVQETQYF | TGTGCCAGCAGCTTGGTGGTGCAAGAGACCCAGTACTTC | TRBJ2-5 | TRBV5-6 | NA | 13 | NA
CASSYKRKGRIYEQYF | TGTGCCAGCAGTTATAAAAGGAAGGGACGGATCTACGAGCAGTACTTC | TRBJ2-7 | TRBV6-9 | NA | 16 | NA
CASSLARESRQPSGANVLTF | TGCGCCAGCAGCTTGGCGCGGGAATCACGACAGCCCTCTGGGGCCAACGTCCTGACTTTC | TRBJ2-6 | TRBV5-1 | few | 20 | NA
CSAREGSGNSPLHF | TGCAGTGCTAGAGAAGGGTCAGGGAATTCACCCCTCCACTTT | TRBJ1-6 | TRBV20-1 | few | 14 | NA
CASSPGLAGGFEQYF | TGTGCCAGCAGCCCTGGACTAGCGGGGGGGTTCGAGCAGTACTTC | TRBJ2-7 | TRBV12-3/TRBV12-4 | few | 15 | TRBD2
CASSLGGTGADTQYF | TGTGCCAGCAGCTTAGGTGGGACAGGGGCGGATACGCAGTATTTT | TRBJ2-3 | TRBV7-7 | few | 15 | TRBD1
CSAGGTDKSYEQYF | TGCAGTGCTGGCGGGACAGATAAATCCTACGAGCAGTACTTC | TRBJ2-7 | TRBV20-1 | few | 14 | NA
CASSSGTFNTGELFF | TGTGCCAGCAGTTCCGGGACATTTAACACCGGGGAGCTGTTTTTT | TRBJ2-2 | TRBV12-3/TRBV12-4 | NA | 15 | NA
CASSFGSNQPQHF | TGTGCCAGCAGCTTCGGGAGCAATCAGCCCCAGCATTTT | TRBJ1-5 | TRBV7-2 | many | 13 | NA
CASRLPPGLAVGLLDTQYF | TGTGCCAGCAGGCTCCCCCCGGGACTAGCGGTTGGTTTGTTAGATACGCAGTATTTT | TRBJ2-3 | TRBV6-1 | many | 19 | TRBD2
CASSFDGQRGNTEAFF | TGCGCCAGCAGCTTTGACGGGCAACGAGGGAACACTGAAGCTTTCTTT | TRBJ1-1 | TRBV5-1 | many | 16 | NA
CASSTGRKTSGANVLTF | TGCGCCAGCAGCACCGGACGGAAGACCTCTGGGGCCAACGTCCTGACTTTC | TRBJ2-6 | TRBV5-1 | many | 17 | NA
CASSPGGKSSYEQYF | TGTGCCAGCAGCCCCGGGGGTAAAAGCTCCTACGAGCAGTACTTC | TRBJ2-7 | TRBV7-9 | many | 15 | NA
CATIDRVGSYNEQFF | TGTGCCACGATAGACAGGGTAGGATCCTACAATGAGCAGTTCTTC | TRBJ2-1 | TRBV10-3 | many | 15 | TRBD1
CASSLGLAETQYF | TGCGCCAGCAGCCTGGGACTAGCGGAGACCCAGTACTTC | TRBJ2-5 | TRBV4-1 | many | 13 | TRBD2
CASSLQGQYGYTF | TGTGCCAGCAGTTTACAGGGGCAGTATGGCTACACCTTC | TRBJ1-2 | TRBV12-3/TRBV12-4 | NA | 13 | NA
CASSQDSTNTEAFF | TGTGCCAGCAGCCAAGATTCAACGAACACTGAAGCTTTCTTT | TRBJ1-1 | TRBV4-2 | many | 14 | NA
CSASDGLAGGYTQYF | TGCAGTGCTAGTGACGGACTAGCGGGGGGGTATACGCAGTATTTT | TRBJ2-3 | TRBV20-1 | many | 15 | TRBD2
CASSATGNYGYTF | TGTGCCAGCAGCGCGACAGGGAACTATGGCTACACCTTC | TRBJ1-2 | TRBV5-5 | NA | 13 | TRBD1
CASSPRAGATSGANVLTF | TGTGCCAGCAGCCCCCGAGCAGGGGCAACCTCTGGGGCCAACGTCCTGACTTTC | TRBJ2-6 | TRBV9 | few | 18 | NA
CATSDMRQGAYEQYF | TGTGCCACCAGTGATATGCGACAGGGGGCCTACGAGCAGTACTTC | TRBJ2-7 | TRBV24-1 | NA | 15 | TRBD1
CASSAGQGVVQYF | TGTGCCAGCAGTGCCGGACAGGGAGTTGTCCAGTACTTC | TRBJ2-4 | TRBV25-1 | few | 13 | TRBD1
CASSVSAVAGAYEQYF | TGTGCCAGCAGCGTCTCAGCCGTAGCGGGAGCCTACGAGCAGTACTTC | TRBJ2-7 | TRBV9 | many | 16 | TRBD2
CASSELYNEQFF | TGTGCCAGCAGTGAACTCTACAATGAGCAGTTCTTC | TRBJ2-1 | TRBV2 | NA | 12 | NA
CASSVAGSGRTEQFF | TGTGCCAGCAGCGTAGCTGGTAGCGGGAGGACTGAGCAGTTCTTC | TRBJ2-1 | TRBV9 | few | 15 | TRBD2
CASSQALLAGGSYEQYF | TGCGCCAGCAGCCAAGCGCTACTAGCGGGAGGTTCCTACGAGCAGTACTTC | TRBJ2-7 | TRBV4-3 | NA | 17 | TRBD2
CAIRKNTEAFF | TGTGCCATCAGGAAGAACACTGAAGCTTTCTTT | TRBJ1-1 | TRBV10-3 | NA | 11 | NA
CSARNPNTGELFF | TGCAGTGCTAGGAATCCGAACACCGGGGAGCTGTTTTTT | TRBJ2-2 | TRBV20-1 | many | 13 | NA
CASSRAGRGVSYEQYF | TGTGCCAGCAGCCGGGCTGGCCGGGGGGTTTCCTACGAGCAGTACTTC | TRBJ2-7 | TRBV4-2 | NA | 16 | TRBD2
CASSLKGLAGRGEQYF | TGTGCCAGCAGTCTCAAGGGCCTAGCGGGACGAGGCGAGCAGTACTTC | TRBJ2-7 | TRBV6-5 | NA | 16 | TRBD2
CSAREGTNEKLFF | TGCAGTGCTAGAGAGGGGACTAATGAAAAACTGTTTTTT | TRBJ1-4 | TRBV20-1 | NA | 13 | NA
CASSRQPNTEAFF | TGTGCCAGCTCTCGCCAACCGAACACTGAAGCTTTCTTT | TRBJ1-1 | TRBV7-9 | few | 13 | NA
CASSPGLSGITDTQYF | TGCGCCAGCAGCCCGGGACTAAGCGGCATCACAGATACGCAGTATTTT | TRBJ2-3 | TRBV4-1 | many | 16 | TRBD2
CASSRVDNEQFF | TGTGCCAGCAGCCGCGTCGACAATGAGCAGTTCTTC | TRBJ2-1 | TRBV3-1 | many | 12 | NA
CSVLGGVGRYEQYF | TGCAGCGTCCTCGGTGGGGTGGGGCGCTACGAGCAGTACTTC | TRBJ2-7 | TRBV29-1 | few | 14 | NA
CSAKGLSGSSYNEQFF | TGCAGTGCTAAAGGTCTTAGCGGGAGCTCCTACAATGAGCAGTTCTTC | TRBJ2-1 | TRBV20-1 | NA | 16 | TRBD2
CASSPDGYNYGYTF | TGCGCCAGCAGCCCGGACGGATATAACTATGGCTACACCTTC | TRBJ1-2 | TRBV5-1 | NA | 14 | NA